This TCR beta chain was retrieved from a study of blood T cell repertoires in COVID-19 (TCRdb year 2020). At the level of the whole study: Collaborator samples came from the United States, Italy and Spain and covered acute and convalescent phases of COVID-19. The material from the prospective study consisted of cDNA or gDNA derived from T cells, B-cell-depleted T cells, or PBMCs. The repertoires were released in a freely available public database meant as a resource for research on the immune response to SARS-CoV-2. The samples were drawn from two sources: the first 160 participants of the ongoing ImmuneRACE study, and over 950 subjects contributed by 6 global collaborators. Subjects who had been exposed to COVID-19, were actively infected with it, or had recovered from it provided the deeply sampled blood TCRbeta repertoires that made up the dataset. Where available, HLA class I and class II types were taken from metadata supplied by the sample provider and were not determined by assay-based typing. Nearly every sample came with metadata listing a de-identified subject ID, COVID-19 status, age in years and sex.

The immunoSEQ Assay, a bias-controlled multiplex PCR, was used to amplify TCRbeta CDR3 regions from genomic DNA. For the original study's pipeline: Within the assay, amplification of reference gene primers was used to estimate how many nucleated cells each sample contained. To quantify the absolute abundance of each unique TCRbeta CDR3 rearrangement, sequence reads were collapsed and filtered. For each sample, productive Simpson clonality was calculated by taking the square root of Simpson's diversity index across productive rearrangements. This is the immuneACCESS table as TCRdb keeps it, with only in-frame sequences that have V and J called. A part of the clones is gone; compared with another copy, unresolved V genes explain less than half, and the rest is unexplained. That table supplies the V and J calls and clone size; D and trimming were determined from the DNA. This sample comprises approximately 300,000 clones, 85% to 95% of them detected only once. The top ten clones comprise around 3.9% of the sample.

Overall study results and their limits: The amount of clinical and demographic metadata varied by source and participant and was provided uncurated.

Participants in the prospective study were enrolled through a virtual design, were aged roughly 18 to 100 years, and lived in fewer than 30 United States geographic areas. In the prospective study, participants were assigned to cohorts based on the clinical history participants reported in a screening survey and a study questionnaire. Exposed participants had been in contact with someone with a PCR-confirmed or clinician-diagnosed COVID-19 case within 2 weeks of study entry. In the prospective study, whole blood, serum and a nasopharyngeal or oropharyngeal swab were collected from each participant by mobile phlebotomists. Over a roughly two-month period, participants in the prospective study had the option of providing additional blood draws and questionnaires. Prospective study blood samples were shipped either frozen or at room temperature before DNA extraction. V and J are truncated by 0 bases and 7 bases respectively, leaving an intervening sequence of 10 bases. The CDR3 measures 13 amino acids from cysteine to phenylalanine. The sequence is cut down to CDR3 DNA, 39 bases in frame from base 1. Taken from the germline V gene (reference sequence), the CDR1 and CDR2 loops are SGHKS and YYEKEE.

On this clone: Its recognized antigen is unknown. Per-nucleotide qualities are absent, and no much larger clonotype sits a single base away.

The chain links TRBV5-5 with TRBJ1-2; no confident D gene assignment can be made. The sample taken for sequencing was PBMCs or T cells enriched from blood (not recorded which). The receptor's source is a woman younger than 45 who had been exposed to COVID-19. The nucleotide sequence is TGTGCCAGCAGCTTGGCCGGGGTTGGTGGCTACACCTTC. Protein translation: CASSLAGVGGYTF.